Presented here are 32 T cell receptor beta chains from one specimen sequenced in a study of Ad26.COV2.S vaccination and SARS-CoV-2 variants. Some clones are missing from TCRdb's copy, which holds only in-frame ones; the method was immunoSEQ multiplex PCR. The sample lists over 110,000 clones; roughly 90% were seen once. Sample: peripheral blood, taken after recovery from COVID-19. These receptors were taken from a human donor who had recovered from COVID-19.

The chain uses TRBV12-3 or TRBV12-4 and TRBJ1-2; D uncertain. Trimming shortened V by 6 bases and J by 4 bases, and 12 bases separated the two germline ends. This CDR3 region has 13 residues. The CDR3 here is CASSLLGPYGYTF. The CDR3 coding sequence is TGTGCCAGCAGCCTACTTGGACCCTATGGCTACACCTTC.

This CDR3 reads CATSDSPGLETDTQYF. The CDR3 region has the DNA TGTGCCACCAGTGATTCACCGGGACTAGAGACAGATACGCAGTATTTT. The chain uses TRBV24-1 and TRBJ2-3; 8 bases are a match to TRBD2. The J segment lost 3 bases and the V segment lost 2 bases, leaving 6 bases of the junction unmatched. CDR1 and CDR2 (germline): KGHDR, SFDVKD. CDR3 length equals 16 residues.

The rearrangement links TRBV28 to TRBJ1-6, with D possibly TRBD1 on 6 matching bases. Trimming took off 3 bases at V and 6 bases at J, with 15 bases between the two ends. The CDR3 totals 16 residues. CDR1 is MDHEN and CDR2 is SYDVKM in the germline V gene. The CDR3 DNA reads TGTGCCAGCAGTTTTGGCGGGGGGCAAGGTAATTCACCCCTCCACTTT. Residues: CASSFGGGQGNSPLHF.

The V gene is TRBV7-9, the J gene TRBJ1-6; D gene unclear. V lost 8 bases and J 3 bases, leaving 5 bases between the germline ends. This CDR3 comprises 12 residues. From germline, CDR1 is SEHNR and CDR2 FQNEAQ (reference sequence). The CDR3 DNA is TGTGCCAGCCACAGCTATAATTCACCCCTCCACTTT. Its translation is CASHSYNSPLHF.

The rearrangement links TRBV19 to TRBJ1-2; the D is unclear. Trimming cost V 5 bases and J 4 bases, with 8 bases left between them. This CDR3 has 12 residues. Germline CDR1 is LNHDA and CDR2 is SQIVND (reference sequence). Here the CDR3 reads CASSFQSYGYTF. CDR3 bases: TGTGCCAGTAGTTTCCAGAGCTATGGCTACACCTTC.

This clone has just a few counts. V gene TRBV19 combines with J gene TRBJ1-1, with unresolved D. The CDR3 is 13 residues long. Germline CDR1 LNHDA, CDR2 SQIVND (reference sequence). Deletions cut 3 bases from V and 6 bases from J, with 11 bases between. CDR3 in amino acids: CASSMGLSAEAFF. The CDR3 nucleotides are TGTGCCAGTAGTATGGGTCTTAGCGCTGAAGCTTTCTTT.

The rearrangement links TRBV5-6 to TRBJ1-5, with TRBD1 matching 7 bases. V gave up 6 bases and J gave up 4 bases; unmatched junction bases: 7. This CDR3 has 14 amino acids. CDR1 SGHDT and CDR2 YYEEEE come from the germline V gene. The CDR3 here is CASNRQGWNQPQHF. The CDR3, as DNA: TGTGCCAGCAACAGACAGGGATGGAATCAGCCCCAGCATTTT.

The chain carries TRBV5-1 and TRBJ2-5, with D tentatively TRBD2 (6 bases). Looked up from germline, CDR1 is SGHRS and CDR2 is YFSETQ. The CDR3 length is 13 residues. Trimming removed 0 bases at V and 5 bases at J, with 8 bases between. In DNA form, the CDR3 reads TGCGCCAGCAGCTTGGGGAGGGGTGAGACCCAGTACTTC. It yields the protein CASSLGRGETQYF.

The chain uses TRBV6-5 and TRBJ1-1; D is unresolved. The CDR3 is 15 amino acids. The V gene's germline CDR1 is MNHEY and CDR2 SVGAGI. The V end was cut by 5 bases, the J end by 0 bases, with 13 bases between. CDR3 in DNA: TGTGCCAGCAGTCCCAGTGGAGATTTGAACACTGAAGCTTTCTTT. It encodes CASSPSGDLNTEAFF.

This chain uses TRBV29-1 with TRBJ2-3; TRBD2 might be the D (6 bases). The CDR3 totals 14 residues. CDR1 and CDR2 (germline): SQVTM, ANQGSEA. Trimming removed 6 bases from V and 2 bases from J, with 15 bases in between. The DNA for the CDR3 is TGCAGCGTCCCACAGGAGGGGCACACAGATACGCAGTATTTT. It codes for CSVPQEGHTDTQYF.

The chain recombines TRBV7-2 with TRBJ2-5; D remains unclear. Germline values: CDR1 SGHTA, CDR2 FQGNSA. V shed 0 bases and J shed 5 bases, with 7 bases lying between them. The CDR3 is made up of 13 amino acids. CDR3 coding DNA: TGTGCCAGCAGCTTAGCAACATTGGAGACCCAGTACTTC. Amino acid sequence: CASSLATLETQYF.

Only a few counts were recorded for this clone. The J gene is TRBJ2-7, the V gene TRBV2, with TRBD1 identical over 7 bases. From germline, CDR1 is SNHLY and CDR2 FYNNEI. The V and J ends lost 1 base and 5 bases, in that order; junction bases with no gene match: 8. The CDR3 runs 15 residues. The CDR3 nucleotides read TGTGCCAGCAGTGAAGTATTGGGACAGTCCGACGAGCAGTACTTC. Translating it yields CASSEVLGQSDEQYF.

This clone is classed as medium-sized (0.01 to 0.1%). This chain uses TRBV6-5 with TRBJ1-1; D perhaps matches TRBD1 (5 bases). Trimming removed 4 bases from V and 6 bases from J, with 12 bases in between. Per germline, CDR1 MNHEY and CDR2 SVGAGI. The CDR3 covers 13 residues. CDR3 sequence reads: CASSSQGFPEAFF. CDR3 DNA sequence: TGTGCCAGCAGTTCTCAGGGATTTCCTGAAGCTTTCTTT.

The chain recombines TRBV19 with TRBJ2-7; 7 nucleotides agree with TRBD1. With 5 bases clipped from V and 4 bases from J, the junction kept 5 bases outside the gene matches. CDR1 is LNHDA, CDR2 SQIVND, per germline (reference sequence). The CDR3 covers 13 residues. DNA for the CDR3: TGTGCCAGTAGTCCGGGACAGCTTTACGAGCAGTACTTC. This encodes CASSPGQLYEQYF.

This sequence joins TRBV27 and TRBJ1-5; D uncertain. In germline, CDR1 is MNHEY, CDR2 SMNVEV (reference sequence). V lost 7 bases and J 7 bases, leaving 20 bases between the germline ends. The CDR3 has 15 residues. CDR3 residues: CASTPRASVGQPQHF. The DNA of the CDR3 is TGTGCCAGCACCCCGAGGGCTTCCGTAGGACAGCCCCAGCATTTT.

The chain uses TRBV4-3 and TRBJ1-2; 9 positions agree with TRBD1. This CDR3 is built from 15 residues. V lost 4 bases to trimming and J lost 6 bases; unmatched junction nucleotides: 9. Germline V gives CDR1 LGHNA, CDR2 YSLEER. The CDR3 sequence is CASSPSAGQGNGYTF. Here the CDR3 DNA reads TGCGCCAGCAGCCCATCCGCGGGACAGGGTAATGGCTACACCTTC.

This clone was counted once. The chain recombines TRBV6-2 or TRBV6-3 with TRBJ1-5; the D is unclear. This CDR3 spans 14 amino acids. Between the trimmed V and J ends, which lost 5 bases and 6 bases, there was a span of 14 bases. CDR1 and CDR2 from the germline V gene are MNHEY and SVGEGT. DNA for the CDR3: TGTGCCAGCAGTCGCGGGGATGAAAGTCAGCCCCAGCATTTT. This encodes CASSRGDESQPQHF.

This chain connects TRBV2 to TRBJ2-3; 16 bases fit TRBD2. Germline CDR1 and CDR2: SNHLY and FYNNEI. Germline trimming cut 6 bases from V and 9 bases from J; bases unmatched to any gene: 6. The CDR3 is 15 amino acids. CDR3 sequence: CASRGLAGGPGTQYF. CDR3 coding DNA: TGTGCCAGCAGGGGACTAGCGGGGGGGCCTGGCACGCAGTATTTT.

The chain joins TRBV4-3 to TRBJ1-2; D not resolved. CDR1 and CDR2 (germline): LGHNA, YSLEER. The CDR3 has 17 amino acids. The V and J ends lost 2 bases and 4 bases respectively, with 20 bases between them. For the CDR3, the DNA is TGCGCCAGCAGCCAATACTCGATGTCGGGAAAACTCTATGGCTACACCTTC. Protein product: CASSQYSMSGKLYGYTF.

This clone has just a few counts. The J gene is TRBJ1-6, the V gene TRBV7-2; no definite D call. Trimming cost V 1 base and J 12 bases, with 10 bases left between them. The CDR3 extends over 13 amino acids. Germline assignment: CDR1 SGHTA and CDR2 FQGNSA. CDR3 DNA sequence: TGTGCCAGCAGCTTAGGTACATTGTTACCCCTCCACTTT. Protein product: CASSLGTLLPLHF. The complete variable domain, with remaining parts taken from reference TRBV7-2 and TRBJ1-6, reads GAGVSQSPSNKVTEKGKDVELRCDPISGHTALYWYRQSLGQGLEFLIYFQGNSAPDKSGLPSDRFSAERTGGSVSTLTIQRTQQEDSAVYLCASSLGTLLPLHFGNGTRLTVT.

The V gene is TRBV7-2, the J gene TRBJ1-5; D may be TRBD1 (6 bases). Germline V gene data show CDR1 as SGHTA and CDR2 as FQGNSA. The CDR3 sequence is 17 residues long. Trimming shortened V by 2 bases and J by 4 bases, and 18 bases separated the two germline ends. The CDR3: CASSLTLQAGENQPQHF. For the CDR3, the DNA is TGTGCCAGCAGCTTAACTCTTCAAGCAGGGGAAAATCAGCCCCAGCATTTT.

The chain is built from TRBV7-2 and TRBJ2-7; 8 bases agree with TRBD2. The CDR3 is 15 residues long. Trimming at V came to 1 base and at J to 1 base, leaving 3 bases not matched to a gene. CDR1 is SGHTA and CDR2 is FQGNSA in the germline V gene. CDR3: CASSLEGGGSYEQYF. The DNA of the CDR3 is TGTGCCAGCAGCTTAGAGGGCGGGGGGTCCTACGAGCAGTACTTC.

The chain is built from TRBV28 and TRBJ1-5; D is uncertain. The CDR3 runs to 15 residues. Germline V gives CDR1 MDHEN, CDR2 SYDVKM. Trimming shortened V by 6 bases and J by 0 bases, and 12 bases separated the two germline ends. Written as DNA, the CDR3 is TGTGCCAGCAGAACGGCCAGCCTTAGCAATCAGCCCCAGCATTTT. This translates into CASRTASLSNQPQHF.

The chain links TRBV4-1 to TRBJ1-1; D call uncertain. The CDR3 loop spans 15 amino acids. The germline V and J ends were trimmed by 1 base and 3 bases, with 12 bases remaining between them. Germline loops: CDR1 MGHRA, CDR2 YSYEKL. The CDR3 DNA sequence: TGCGCCAGCAGCCAAGTGCCGGGGATGGACACTGAAGCTTTCTTT. Translation gives CASSQVPGMDTEAFF.

V and J are TRBV18 and TRBJ1-2, with 10 bases lining up with TRBD1. Germline V lookup: CDR1 KGHSH, CDR2 LQKENI. CDR3 length: 16 amino acids. V gave up 1 base and J gave up 3 bases; unmatched junction bases: 5. CDR3 in DNA: TGTGCCAGCTCACCACGGAGGACAGGGGGGGACTATGGCTACACCTTC. Protein sequence: CASSPRRTGGDYGYTF.

The rearrangement uses TRBV30 and TRBJ2-1; 14 bases align to TRBD2. The CDR3 covers 17 residues. Germline loops: CDR1 GTSNPN, CDR2 SVGIG (reference sequence). The V segment lost 8 bases and the J segment 6 bases; nucleotides outside the gene matches: 15. CDR3 coding DNA: TGTGCCGGAGGACTAGCGGGGGGCCGCCCCTCCGGCAATGAGCAGTTCTTC. Protein sequence: CAGGLAGGRPSGNEQFF.

This clone has more than one count but fewer than ten. The gene calls are TRBV28 and TRBJ1-2; 7 bases fit TRBD1. This CDR3 is built from 12 residues. With V trimmed by 5 bases and J by 5 bases, 2 bases remained unmatched. The V gene's germline CDR1 is MDHEN and CDR2 SYDVKM. The CDR3 protein is CASSQTGYGYTF. Written as DNA, the CDR3 is TGTGCCAGCAGTCAGACAGGGTATGGCTACACCTTC.

The V and J genes are TRBV7-9 and TRBJ2-2; a possible D gene is TRBD1 (5 bases). The V and J ends lost 1 base and 2 bases respectively, with 8 bases between them. CDR3 size: 15 residues. Germline loops: CDR1 SEHNR, CDR2 FQNEAQ (reference sequence). The CDR3 sequence is CASSLVRTNTGELFF. The CDR3 nucleotides are TGTGCCAGCAGCTTAGTTCGGACAAACACCGGGGAGCTGTTTTTT.

V gene TRBV6-2 or TRBV6-3 combines with J gene TRBJ1-5; the D is unclear. Trimming removed 0 bases at V and 5 bases at J, with 11 bases between. There are 15 residues in the CDR3. In germline, CDR1 is MNHEY, CDR2 SVGEGT. The DNA for the CDR3 is TGTGCCAGCAGTTACTCGAATTTGAATCATCAGCCCCAGCATTTT. Translation gives CASSYSNLNHQPQHF.

The chain links TRBV6-5 to TRBJ2-1, with a weak D call TRBD1 (5 bases). The CDR3 consists of 14 residues. V was clipped by 7 bases and J by 4 bases, with 14 bases between them. CDR1 is MNHEY, CDR2 SVGAGI, per germline. The CDR3 loop is CASNRWQGYNEQFF. In DNA form, the CDR3 reads TGTGCCAGCAATAGGTGGCAGGGATACAATGAGCAGTTCTTC.

V gene TRBV3-1 (or the pseudogene TRBV3-2) combines with J gene TRBJ2-3, with 11 bases aligning to TRBD2. Trimming took 1 base from V and 1 from J; bases not matched to a gene: 13. The germline V gene has CDR1 LGHDT and CDR2 YNNKEL (reference sequence). CDR3 length: 20 residues. The CDR3 is CASSQAPGLAAMGRTDTQYF. The CDR3, as DNA: TGTGCCAGCAGCCAAGCCCCGGGACTAGCGGCAATGGGGCGCACAGATACGCAGTATTTT.

The chain uses TRBV7-2 and TRBJ2-7, with unresolved D. Per germline, CDR1 SGHTA and CDR2 FQGNSA. V was shortened by 4 bases and J by 4 bases, with 17 bases between the two germline ends. The length of the CDR3 is 15 residues. The CDR3 region is CASSSPNVFKYEQYF. The DNA for the CDR3 is TGTGCCAGCAGCTCTCCAAACGTATTCAAGTACGAGCAGTACTTC. The variable domain in full, with the rest retrieved from reference TRBV7-2 and TRBJ2-7, is GAGVSQSPSNKVTEKGKDVELRCDPISGHTALYWYRQSLGQGLEFLIYFQGNSAPDKSGLPSDRFSAERTGGSVSTLTIQRTQQEDSAVYLCASSSPNVFKYEQYFGPGTRLTVT.